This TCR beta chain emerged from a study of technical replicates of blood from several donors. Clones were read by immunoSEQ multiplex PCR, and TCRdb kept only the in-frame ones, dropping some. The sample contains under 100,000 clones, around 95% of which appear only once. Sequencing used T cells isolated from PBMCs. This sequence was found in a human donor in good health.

The DNA of the CDR3 is TGTGCCAGCAGTTTTTCCGGACAGGGGGGCAACTACGAGCAGTACTTC. This translates into CASSFSGQGGNYEQYF. This rearrangement joins TRBV27 to TRBJ2-7; 10 nucleotides agree with TRBD1. Looked up from germline, CDR1 is MNHEY and CDR2 is SMNVEV (reference sequence). V trimming: 3 bases; J trimming: 3 bases; junction bases outside the gene matches: 8. The CDR3 loop spans 16 amino acids.